The T cell receptor (beta chain) under discussion was sequenced for a study of cytomegalovirus exposure and HLA in healthy donors. Whole-study context: A later analysis reported the roughly 130 validation repertoires used the same platform as the roughly 700 first-cohort repertoires.

This clone was seen just once. Its antigen is still unknown. Findings and limits, study-wide: There were some public TCRs occurring in many donors, but most TCR sequences were rare. The study flagged about 150 TCR beta chains as cytomegalovirus-associated. Subsequent analysis found a tendency for first-cohort TCR clusters to co-occur within the 120 or so validation repertoires.

Trimming shortened V by 7 bases and J by 7 bases, and 7 bases separated the two germline ends. This CDR3 has 10 residues. Germline CDR1 and CDR2: SNHLY and FYNNEI. Using immunoSEQ multiplex PCR, the repertoire was profiled, and TCRdb retains in-frame clones only, with some absent. The sample consists of tens of thousands of clones, approximately 96% of them appearing once. The sequenced sample consisted of PBMCs. The receptor's source is a man between 18 and 29 years old in good health and CMV-seronegative. The V call is TRBV2, the J call TRBJ1-1; D remains unclear. The CDR3 nucleotides are TGTGCCAGCAACGGGTATGAAGCTTTCTTT. This gives the protein CASNGYEAFF.